The present entry profiles one T cell receptor (beta chain) with its context. This sample was included in a study of cytomegalovirus exposure and HLA in healthy donors. At sampling all donors were nominally healthy, likely with unrecorded immune exposures. Primers included in the PCR were 60 Vbeta and 13 Jbeta primers. TCRdb's table, derived via immunoSEQ multiplex PCR, lists solely in-frame clones and lacks some. The sample consists of under 65,000 clones, 82% of them appearing once. Germline CDR1 is KGHSH and CDR2 is LQKENI. V was pared by 0 bases and J by 3 bases, with 5 bases between. The CDR3 loop spans 13 amino acids.

The chain uses TRBV18 and TRBJ1-1; D unresolved. The sequencing input was PBMCs. This sequence originates from a young woman in good health and CMV-seronegative. The CDR3 here is CASSPPGDTEAFF. CDR3 nucleotide sequence: TGTGCCAGCTCACCACCGGGAGACACTGAAGCTTTCTTT.